The 9 T cell receptor beta chains below come from one sample, sequenced in a study of patients and donors after allogeneic stem cell transplantation. TCRdb itself ran the RT-PCR reads through MiXCR, one entry per CDR3 protein. This table has fewer than 75,000 distinct CDR3 sequences, 26% appearing once. Sequenced sample: blood, either unsorted or a sorted T cell fraction (not recorded which). The source is a human donor who was either an allogeneic HSCT recipient or a stem cell or donor lymphocyte infusion donor (not recorded which). It is not recorded whose cells these are; they may come from a transplant donor.

The gene calls are TRBV6-2 or TRBV6-3 and TRBJ2-2; 7 bases map to TRBD1. The CDR3 runs 14 residues. V lost 7 bases and J lost 4; bases outside the gene matches: 6. CDR1 and CDR2 from the germline V gene are MNHEY and SVGEGT. The CDR3 nucleotides are TGTGCCAGCAAGGGGGCGGCGGGCACCGGGGAGCTGTTTTTT. This codes for CASKGAAGTGELFF.

This clonotype was counted between two and nine times. The V and J genes are TRBV10-2 and TRBJ2-2; 8 bases are a match to TRBD2. The V segment lost 8 bases and the J segment 1 base; nucleotides outside the gene matches: 9. The CDR3 is made up of 16 amino acids. CDR1 and CDR2 from the germline V gene are WSHSY and SAAADI. CDR3: CASSTERGLNTGELFF. The DNA of the CDR3 is TGCGCCAGCTCTACCGAGCGGGGGCTGAACACCGGGGAGCTGTTTTTT.

This clonotype has a handful of counts. V is TRBV7-6 and J is TRBJ1-2; a weak D match, TRBD1 (6 bases). Trimming removed 5 bases from V and 8 bases from J, with 15 bases in between. The CDR3 is 13 amino acids. Germline V gene data show CDR1 as SGHVS and CDR2 as FNYEAQ. The CDR3 DNA reads TGTGCCAGCAGCGGCAGGGGAGCGGACGGCTACACCTTC. Translation: CASSGRGADGYTF.

This clonotype turned up a few times. The J gene is TRBJ2-2, the V gene TRBV7-3; D not resolved. Trimming took 6 bases from V and 5 from J, leaving 7 bases between them. The CDR3 runs to 12 residues. Germline-derived CDR1 and CDR2 are SGHTA and FQGTGA. The CDR3 DNA reads as TGTGCCAGCAGTACTTTTACCGGGGAGCTGTTTTTT. It encodes CASSTFTGELFF.

The chain uses TRBV3-1 and TRBJ1-2, with TRBD1 matching over 9 bases. Germline V gene data show CDR1 as LGHDT and CDR2 as YNNKEL (reference sequence). V was clipped by 3 bases and J by 8 bases; unmatched bases: 10. The CDR3 contains 15 residues. The CDR3: CASSQAQQGAKGYTF. DNA of the CDR3: TGTGCCAGCAGCCAGGCACAACAGGGGGCGAAGGGCTACACCTTC.

A note on this clonotype: The CDR3 carries no conserved terminal phenylalanine or tryptophan, so it likely arises from a read error. The genes are TRBV5-1 and TRBJ2-2; 10 bases align to TRBD2. V lost 4 bases, J lost 1 base, and 4 bases stayed unmatched. The CDR3 sequence is 16 residues long. Per germline, CDR1 SGHRS and CDR2 YFSETQ. CDR3 residues: CASSASGSWNTGELFL. Written as DNA, the CDR3 is TGCGCCAGCAGCGCTAGCGGGAGTTGGAACACCGGGGAGCTGTTTCTT.

Only a few counts were recorded for this clonotype. This chain connects TRBV6-6 to TRBJ1-3, with D hard to call. The CDR3 runs to 10 residues. V was shortened by 4 bases and J by 6 bases, with 1 base between the two germline ends. CDR1 and CDR2 from the germline V gene are MNHNY and SVGAGI (reference sequence). The CDR3 sequence is CASSLNTIYF. The CDR3 region has the DNA TGTGCCAGCAGTTTAAACACCATATATTTT.

V gene TRBV18 combines with J gene TRBJ2-2; D unresolved. Germline loops: CDR1 KGHSH, CDR2 LQKENI. V shed 3 bases and J shed 1 base, with 15 bases lying between them. CDR3 length: 17 residues. CDR3 DNA sequence: TGTGCCAGCTCACCGGGCCAACAAACCTGGAACACCGGGGAGCTGTTTTTT. Its translation is CASSPGQQTWNTGELFF.

The chain recombines TRBV7-2 with TRBJ2-3; tentatively, D is TRBD2 (6 bases). The germline V gene has CDR1 SGHTA and CDR2 FQGNSA. The CDR3 sequence is 15 residues long. The germline V and J ends were trimmed by 5 bases and 2 bases, with 14 bases remaining between them. The CDR3 bases are TGTGCCAGCAGCGGATGGGACTTCCTCACAGATACGCAGTATTTT. Amino acid sequence: CASSGWDFLTDTQYF.